The 2 T cell receptor beta chains given below trace back to one sample, sequenced in a study of T-cell memory formation after mild COVID-19. TCRdb reprocessed the 5' RACE reads with MiXCR, giving one entry per CDR3 protein. Of 580,000 or so distinct CDR3 sequences in the sample, roughly 17% were seen once. The sequenced sample was PBMCs or a T cell subset sorted from them (not recorded which). Receptors were obtained from an adult woman who had mild COVID-19 (a few samples of this study predate the infection). Cell type and time point are not known.

A few counts support this clonotype. The rearrangement joins TRBV12-3 or TRBV12-4 to TRBJ2-7; the D gene is possibly TRBD1 (5 bases). CDR3 length equals 13 residues. The V end was cut by 3 bases, the J end by 3 bases, with 9 bases between. CDR3 loop: CASSFDRIYEQYF. The CDR3 region has the DNA TGTGCCAGCAGTTTCGACAGAATCTACGAGCAGTACTTC.

This clonotype showed up just a few times. V is TRBV5-1 and J is TRBJ2-1, with TRBD2 identical over 10 bases. The J segment lost 4 bases and the V segment lost 1 base, leaving 14 bases of the junction unmatched. The CDR3 extends over 19 amino acids. Germline V CDR1 and CDR2: SGHRS, YFSETQ. The CDR3 sequence is CASSLRETAGAGGYNEQFF. Written as DNA, the CDR3 is TGCGCCAGCAGCTTGCGGGAGACAGCGGGAGCGGGGGGGTACAATGAGCAGTTCTTC.